This T cell receptor (beta chain) was observed in a study of cytomegalovirus exposure and HLA in healthy donors. The germline gives CDR1 MDHEN, CDR2 SYDVKM. This CDR3 is built from 15 residues. V lost 4 bases and J lost 3; bases outside the gene matches: 5. In the PCR, 60 Vbeta and 13 Jbeta primers were used. Some clones are missing from TCRdb's copy, which holds only in-frame ones; the method was immunoSEQ multiplex PCR. The table lists some 140,000 clones, roughly 80% of them singletons. Study results and caveats: Reported findings show TCR beta sequences accurately forecast HLA-A and HLA-B alleles in most subjects.

As for this clone: Its antigen is unidentified.

This clonotype originated in a young man in good health and CMV-seropositive. The specimen sequenced was PBMCs. This rearrangement joins TRBV28 to TRBJ1-2, with 10 bases aligning to TRBD1. The CDR3 nucleotides are TGTGCCAGCAGTTGGCCCGGGACAGGGGACTATGGCTACACCTTC. Amino acid sequence: CASSWPGTGDYGYTF.